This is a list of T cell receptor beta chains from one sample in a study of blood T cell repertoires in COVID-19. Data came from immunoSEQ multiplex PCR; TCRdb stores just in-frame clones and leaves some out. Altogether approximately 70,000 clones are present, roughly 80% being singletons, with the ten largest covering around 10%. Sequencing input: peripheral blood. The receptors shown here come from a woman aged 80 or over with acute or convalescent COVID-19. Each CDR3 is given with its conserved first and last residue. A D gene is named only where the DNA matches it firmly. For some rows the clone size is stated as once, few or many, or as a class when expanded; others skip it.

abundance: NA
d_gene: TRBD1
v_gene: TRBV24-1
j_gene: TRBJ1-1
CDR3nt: TGTGCCACCAAACCCTGGGACAGGGTAAGGGCTGAAGCTTTCTTT
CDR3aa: CATKPWDRVRAEAFF

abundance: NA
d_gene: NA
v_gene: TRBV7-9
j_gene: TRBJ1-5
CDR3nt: TGTGCCAGCAGCCCACTACGGGGGGGCCCGAATCAGCCCCAGCATTTT
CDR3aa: CASSPLRGGPNQPQHF

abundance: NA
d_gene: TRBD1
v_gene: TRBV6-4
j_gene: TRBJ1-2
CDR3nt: TGTGCCAGCAGTGAAGATTGGGCCGGGACAGTAGGCTACACCTTC
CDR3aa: CASSEDWAGTVGYTF

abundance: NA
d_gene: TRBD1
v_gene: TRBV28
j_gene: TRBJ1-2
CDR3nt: TGTGCCAGCAGTCCGGGTAGGGGACAGACCTATGGCTACACCTTC
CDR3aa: CASSPGRGQTYGYTF

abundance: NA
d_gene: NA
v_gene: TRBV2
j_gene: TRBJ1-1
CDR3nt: TGTGCCAGCAGTGAACTCATAGGGGGGAACACTGAAGCTTTCTTT
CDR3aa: CASSELIGGNTEAFF

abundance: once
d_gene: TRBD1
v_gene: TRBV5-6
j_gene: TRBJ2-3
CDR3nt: TGTGCCAGCAGCTTGGCCTTGGGACAGGTCACAGATACGCAGTATTTT
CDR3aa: CASSLALGQVTDTQYF

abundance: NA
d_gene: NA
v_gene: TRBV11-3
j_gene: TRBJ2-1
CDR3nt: TGTGCCAGCAGCTTGGGGGGGGCAAATGAGCAGTTCTTC
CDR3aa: CASSLGGANEQFF

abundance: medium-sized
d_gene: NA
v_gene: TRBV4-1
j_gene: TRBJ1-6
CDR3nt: TGCGCCAGCCAGGGACTCAAGTACGCTGATAATTCACCCCTCCACTTT
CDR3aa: CASQGLKYADNSPLHF

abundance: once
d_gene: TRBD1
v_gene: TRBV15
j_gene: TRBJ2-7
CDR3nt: TGTGCCACCAGCAGGACAGGGGGCCACGAGCAGTACTTC
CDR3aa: CATSRTGGHEQYF

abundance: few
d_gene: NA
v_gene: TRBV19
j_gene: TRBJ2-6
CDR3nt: TGTGCCAGTAGTATCGGAAGAGGGAGCTCTGGGGCCAACGTCCTGACTTTC
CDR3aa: CASSIGRGSSGANVLTF

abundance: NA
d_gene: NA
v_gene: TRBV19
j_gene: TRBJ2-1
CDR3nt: TGTGCCAGTAGACAGGGCGGGAGCTCCTACAATGAGCAGTTCTTC
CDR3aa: CASRQGGSSYNEQFF

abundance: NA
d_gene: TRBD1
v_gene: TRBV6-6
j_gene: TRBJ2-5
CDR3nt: TGTGCCAGCAGTTCCTCCCTAGGGACAGGGGGAGAGACCCAGTACTTC
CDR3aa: CASSSSLGTGGETQYF

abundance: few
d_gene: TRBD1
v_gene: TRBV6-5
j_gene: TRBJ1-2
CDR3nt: TGTGCCAGCAGTTACACAACAGGGGATGGCTACACCTTC
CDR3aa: CASSYTTGDGYTF

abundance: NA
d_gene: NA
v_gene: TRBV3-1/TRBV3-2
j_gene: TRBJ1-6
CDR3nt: TGTGCCAGCAGCCAAGTACTCCAGGATTCACCCCTCCACTTT
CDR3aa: CASSQVLQDSPLHF

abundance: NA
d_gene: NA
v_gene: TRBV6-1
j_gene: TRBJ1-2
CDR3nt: TGTGCCAGCAGTGAGAACAGGCGGTATGGCTACACCTTC
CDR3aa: CASSENRRYGYTF

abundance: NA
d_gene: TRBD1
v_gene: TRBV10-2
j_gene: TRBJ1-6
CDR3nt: TGCGCCAGCAGTAAATCACAGGGGGCAACGAATTCACCCCTCCACTTT
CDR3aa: CASSKSQGATNSPLHF

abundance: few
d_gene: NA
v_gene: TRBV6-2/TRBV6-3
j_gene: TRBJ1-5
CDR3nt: TGTGCCAGCAGTACACAGGGCCAAAATCAGCCCCAGCATTTT
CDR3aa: CASSTQGQNQPQHF

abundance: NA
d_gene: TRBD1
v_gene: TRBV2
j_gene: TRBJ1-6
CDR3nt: TGTGCCAGCAGCGGCGCGGCAGGGGGTAATTCACCCCTCCACTTT
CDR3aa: CASSGAAGGNSPLHF

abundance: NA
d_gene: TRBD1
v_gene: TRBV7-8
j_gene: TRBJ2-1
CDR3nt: TGTGCCAGCAGCTTGTTCCGGGGGACAGGGTCCTACAATGAGCAGTTCTTC
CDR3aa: CASSLFRGTGSYNEQFF

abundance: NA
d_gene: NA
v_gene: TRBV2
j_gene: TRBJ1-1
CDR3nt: TGTGCCAGCACGCGGTACACTGAAGCTTTCTTT
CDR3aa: CASTRYTEAFF

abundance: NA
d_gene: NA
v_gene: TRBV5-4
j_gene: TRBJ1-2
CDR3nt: TGTGCCAGCAGCTCGAACGGGGTAGGGGGATTGGATGGCTACACCTTC
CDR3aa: CASSSNGVGGLDGYTF

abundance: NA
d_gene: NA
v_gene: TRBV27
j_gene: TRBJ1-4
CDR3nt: TGTGCCAGCAGTTCGTTCGGGACTAATGAAAAACTGTTTTTT
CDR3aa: CASSSFGTNEKLFF

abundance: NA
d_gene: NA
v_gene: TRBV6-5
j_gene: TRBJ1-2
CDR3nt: TGTGCCAGCAGTTCGCGACAGCTATACCTCTATGGCTACACCTTC
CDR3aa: CASSSRQLYLYGYTF

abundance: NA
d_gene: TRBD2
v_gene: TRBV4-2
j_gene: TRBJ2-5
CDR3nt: TGTGCCAGCAGCCAAGGTCAAGTAGCGGGGGTCCACCAAGAGACCCAGTACTTC
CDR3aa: CASSQGQVAGVHQETQYF

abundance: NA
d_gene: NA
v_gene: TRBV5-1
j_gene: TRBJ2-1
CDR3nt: TGCGCCAGCAGCTTGGCCACAGGGACCAATGAGCAGTTCTTC
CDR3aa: CASSLATGTNEQFF

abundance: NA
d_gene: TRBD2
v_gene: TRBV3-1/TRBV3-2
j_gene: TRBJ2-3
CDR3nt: TGTGCCAGCAGCCAATTACCTCCGGGGGGGCTTTCCACCGCCGACAGCACAGATACGCAGTATTTT
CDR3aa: CASSQLPPGGLSTADSTDTQYF

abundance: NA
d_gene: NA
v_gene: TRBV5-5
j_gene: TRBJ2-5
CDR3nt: TGTGCCAGCAGCTTTTCGGTAGGGAGAGAAGAGACCCAGTACTTC
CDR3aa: CASSFSVGREETQYF

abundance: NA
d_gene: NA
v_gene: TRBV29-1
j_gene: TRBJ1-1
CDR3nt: TGCAGCGTTGGGGGAGCGACAGGCCTGAACACTGAAGCTTTCTTT
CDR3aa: CSVGGATGLNTEAFF

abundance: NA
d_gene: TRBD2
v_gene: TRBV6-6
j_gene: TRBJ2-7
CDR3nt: TGTGCCAGCAGCCTAACGCCTCGGGACTACCGCTACGAGCAGTACTTC
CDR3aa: CASSLTPRDYRYEQYF

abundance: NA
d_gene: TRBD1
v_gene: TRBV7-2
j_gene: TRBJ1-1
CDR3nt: TGTGCCAGCAGCCAGGGAGGGACAGGGGGCACTGAAGCTTTCTTT
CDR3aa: CASSQGGTGGTEAFF

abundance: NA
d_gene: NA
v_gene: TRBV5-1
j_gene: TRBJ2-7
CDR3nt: TGCGCCAGCAGCAAACAATACTCCTACGAGCAGTACTTC
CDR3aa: CASSKQYSYEQYF

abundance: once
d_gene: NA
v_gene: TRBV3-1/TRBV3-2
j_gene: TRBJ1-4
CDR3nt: TGTGCCAGCAGCCAGGGCGTTGAAAAACTGTTTTTT
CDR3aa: CASSQGVEKLFF

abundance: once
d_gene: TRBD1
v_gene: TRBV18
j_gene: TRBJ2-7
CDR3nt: TGTGCCAGCTCACCCCCGGGACAGTACTACGAGCAGTACTTC
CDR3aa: CASSPPGQYYEQYF

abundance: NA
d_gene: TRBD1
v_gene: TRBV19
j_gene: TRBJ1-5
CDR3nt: TGTGCCAGTAGTATCGGGACAGTCGGGCATCAGCCCCAGCATTTT
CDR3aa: CASSIGTVGHQPQHF

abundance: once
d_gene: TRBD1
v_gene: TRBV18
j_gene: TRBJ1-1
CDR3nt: TGTGCCAGCTCACGGGACAGGGGGTACACTGAAGCTTTCTTT
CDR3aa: CASSRDRGYTEAFF

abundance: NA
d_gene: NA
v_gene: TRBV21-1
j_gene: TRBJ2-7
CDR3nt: TGTGCCAGCAGCAATCCGAGGGGGGGAAGATCGAGCTCCTACGAGCAGTACTTC
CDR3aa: CASSNPRGGRSSSYEQYF

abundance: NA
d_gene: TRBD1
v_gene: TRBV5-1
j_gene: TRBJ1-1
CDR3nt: TGCGCCAGCAGCTTAGACAGGGCCGTGGGGACTGAAGCTTTCTTT
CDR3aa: CASSLDRAVGTEAFF